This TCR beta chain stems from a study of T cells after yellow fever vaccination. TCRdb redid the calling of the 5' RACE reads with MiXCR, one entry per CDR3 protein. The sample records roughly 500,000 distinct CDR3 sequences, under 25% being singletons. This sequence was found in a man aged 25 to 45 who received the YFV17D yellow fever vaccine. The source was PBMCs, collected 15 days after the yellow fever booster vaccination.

The CDR3 DNA sequence: TGTGCCAGCAGTTTATACCGACACCACTCCTATAATTCACCCCTCCACTTT. Protein sequence: CASSLYRHHSYNSPLHF. The V and J genes are TRBV28 and TRBJ1-6, with D unclear. V shed 1 base and J shed 0 bases, with 10 bases lying between them. Per germline, CDR1 MDHEN and CDR2 SYDVKM. The CDR3 spans 17 residues.